The 4 T cell receptor beta chains given below trace back to one sample, sequenced in a study of regulatory T cells in long-lasting Graves disease. Described time point: persistent/refractory GD, antithyroid drugs over 5 years with positive TRAb. Extracted PBMC RNA gave rise to the TCR library. Relying on iRepertoire HTBI primers and Arm-PCR of CDR3 regions, the team built TCR beta libraries. TCRdb re-called the multiplex PCR reads through MiXCR, storing one row per CDR3 protein. The table lists a few hundred thousand distinct CDR3 sequences, roughly 25% of them singletons. The specimen comprised peripheral blood mononuclear cells (PBMCs), sampled when the disease was refractory, from a patient treated with antithyroid drugs. Receptors were obtained from a woman in her thirties or forties with Graves disease.

There are many counts of this clonotype. This chain joins TRBV20-1 and TRBJ2-7; a possible D gene is TRBD2 (5 bases). Germline V CDR1 and CDR2: DFQATT, SNEGSKA (reference sequence). V was clipped by 1 base and J by 0 bases, with 19 bases between them. This CDR3 contains 17 residues. Written as DNA, the CDR3 is TGCAGTGCTAGAGGGGAAAGGAGAGCGGATGGCTCCTACGAGCAGTACTTC. Translation: CSARGERRADGSYEQYF.

The chain has TRBV12-3 or TRBV12-4 and TRBJ2-1; D unclear. Trimming removed 6 bases from V and 9 bases from J, with 21 bases in between. There are 15 residues in the CDR3. The CDR3 DNA follows: TGTGCCAGCAGCTCCAGTGTCAGGTATATTTGTGAGCAGTTCTTC. As protein: CASSSSVRYICEQFF.

The table lists this clonotype with a few counts. J is TRBJ2-7 and V is TRBV6-1; 9 nucleotides match TRBD2. Germline lookup yields CDR1 MNHNS and CDR2 SASEGT. There are 14 residues in the CDR3. V lost 6 bases and J lost 3; bases outside the gene matches: 6. The CDR3 is CASRGGREDYEQYF. For the CDR3, the DNA is TGTGCCAGCAGGGGCGGGAGGGAGGACTACGAGCAGTACTTC.

This clonotype was seen a handful of times. V and J are TRBV19 and TRBJ2-5, with 11 bases lining up with TRBD2. The CDR3 length is 17 residues. Germline CDR1 LNHDA, CDR2 SQIVND (reference sequence). Trimming removed 3 bases from V and 0 bases from J; junction bases left unmatched: 6. The CDR3 here is CASSMGLAETYQETQYF. The CDR3 nucleotides read TGTGCCAGTAGTATGGGACTAGCGGAGACGTACCAAGAGACCCAGTACTTC.